A single sample is the source of the 26 T cell receptor beta chains below, sequenced in a study of T-cell memory formation after mild COVID-19. TCRdb reprocessed the 5' RACE reads via MiXCR and lists one record per CDR3 protein. The table has around 310,000 distinct CDR3 sequences, around 20% seen once; the top ten hold roughly a fifth. Sequences were obtained from PBMCs or a T cell subset sorted from them (not recorded which). The receptors derive from a man aged 18 to 35 who had mild COVID-19 (a few samples of this study predate the infection). Cell type and time point are not known.

The chain is built from TRBV20-1 and TRBJ2-5; unclear D gene. V was shortened by 6 bases and J by 6 bases, with 8 bases between the two germline ends. Germline V CDR1 and CDR2: DFQATT, SNEGSKA (reference sequence). This CDR3 is 10 amino acids long. In nucleotides, the CDR3 is TGCAGTGCCGCGGCGAAGACCCAGTACTTC. Protein sequence: CSAAAKTQYF.

This clonotype was found a few times. The V call is TRBV5-1, the J call TRBJ1-1; TRBD1 matches 7 bases. The CDR3 is 15 residues long. Losses at the gene ends were 6 bases for V and 5 bases for J; bases not matched to a gene: 13. In germline, CDR1 is SGHRS, CDR2 YFSETQ. In DNA form, the CDR3 reads TGCGCCAGCACAAAGGCGGAGACAGGGTTTACTGAAGCTTTCTTT. Encoded protein: CASTKAETGFTEAFF.

This clonotype came up once. This chain connects TRBV27 to TRBJ2-5; 7 bases fit TRBD1. Germline assignment: CDR1 MNHEY and CDR2 SMNVEV (reference sequence). This CDR3 comprises 15 residues. Unmatched junction bases numbered 11, after V lost 5 bases and J lost 5 bases. The CDR3 reads CASSPRQGVWETQYF. The CDR3 DNA follows: TGTGCCAGCAGTCCCCGACAGGGCGTATGGGAGACCCAGTACTTC.

The chain employs TRBV5-1 and TRBJ2-5; possible D gene TRBD1, 5 bases. Per the germline V gene, CDR1 is SGHRS and CDR2 is YFSETQ. V was trimmed by 1 base and J by 2 bases, leaving 12 bases between them. CDR3 size: 15 residues. CDR3 bases: TGCGCCAGCAGCTTGACCGGTAGGGGACAAGAGACCCAGTACTTC. Protein product: CASSLTGRGQETQYF.

J is TRBJ2-2 and V is TRBV12-3 or TRBV12-4, with 9 nucleotides matching TRBD1. The CDR3 has 17 residues. V gave up 5 bases and J gave up 7 bases; unmatched junction bases: 14. CDR3 DNA sequence: TGTGCCAGCAGTAGGGGGGACAGGGCGACTGAGGACGGGGAGCTGTTTTTT. It encodes CASSRGDRATEDGELFF.

The rearrangement joins TRBV18 to TRBJ2-1; D gene uncertain. The length of the CDR3 is 14 residues. The germline V gene encodes CDR1 KGHSH and CDR2 LQKENI. V dropped 2 bases and J dropped 4 bases, with 9 bases sitting between them. The CDR3 loop is CASSPFSVYNEQFF. Written as DNA, the CDR3 is TGTGCCAGCTCACCATTCTCCGTGTACAATGAGCAGTTCTTC.

The rearrangement joins TRBV5-1 to TRBJ2-2; D remains unclear. CDR3 size: 15 residues. Deletions cut 4 bases from V and 6 bases from J, with 16 bases between. Germline V gene data show CDR1 as SGHRS and CDR2 as YFSETQ. The CDR3 coding sequence is TGCGCCAGCAGCCTCCGACTCCAATCGTCCGGGGAGCTGTTTTTT. Translation gives CASSLRLQSSGELFF.

The rearrangement links TRBV5-1 to TRBJ1-3, with 7 bases fitting TRBD1. This CDR3 spans 14 amino acids. Germline values: CDR1 SGHRS, CDR2 YFSETQ. Trimming at V came to 4 bases and at J to 4 bases, leaving 5 bases not matched to a gene. Here the CDR3 DNA reads TGCGCCAGCAGCGAGACAGGGATCGGAAACACCATATATTTT. This codes for CASSETGIGNTIYF.

The rearrangement joins TRBV6-2 or TRBV6-3 to TRBJ1-5; no reliable D call. Per germline, CDR1 MNHEY and CDR2 SVGEGT. Trimming cost V 7 bases and J 5 bases, with 9 bases left between them. The CDR3 length is 12 residues. The CDR3 loop reads CASKKADQPQHF. The CDR3 nucleotides are TGTGCCAGCAAAAAGGCCGATCAGCCCCAGCATTTT.

This clonotype was observed a few times. V and J are TRBV3-1 and TRBJ2-1; 9 bases are a match to TRBD1. The CDR3 runs 15 residues. J gave up 2 bases and V 4 bases, and 3 bases lay outside the gene matches. CDR1 and CDR2 (germline): LGHDT, YNNKEL (reference sequence). The CDR3 nucleotides read TGTGCCAGCAGCCGCAGGACAGGGGCCTACAATGAGCAGTTCTTC. Translated, it gives CASSRRTGAYNEQFF.

The genes are TRBV11-2 and TRBJ2-7, with D maybe TRBD2 (7 bases). V was clipped by 1 base and J by 4 bases, with 11 bases between them. The CDR3 consists of 14 residues. Germline CDR1 is SGHAT and CDR2 is FQNNGV. CDR3 sequence: CASSLGGGSYEQYF. CDR3 nucleotide sequence: TGTGCCAGCAGCTTAGGGGGGGGCTCATACGAGCAGTACTTC.

V gene TRBV12-3 or TRBV12-4 combines with J gene TRBJ2-5; 8 bases are a match to TRBD1. Trimming took 6 bases from V and 7 from J; bases not matched to a gene: 10. The CDR3 has 14 amino acids. Written as DNA, the CDR3 is TGTGCCAGCAGCCGCTCCAGGGGGCTAGGGACCCAGTACTTC. Protein sequence: CASSRSRGLGTQYF.

This chain uses TRBV7-9 with TRBJ2-1; weak D call: TRBD1 (6 bases). The ends were cut back, 6 bases at V and 6 bases at J, with 18 bases in the middle. CDR3 length: 15 residues. Germline V gene sequence: CDR1 SEHNR, CDR2 FQNEAQ (reference sequence). CDR3: CASRLQGSEGNEQFF. The CDR3 DNA sequence: TGTGCCAGCAGACTACAGGGATCCGAGGGCAATGAGCAGTTCTTC.

The table lists this clonotype with a few counts. The chain joins TRBV5-6 to TRBJ1-5; TRBD1 matches 7 bases. V shed 3 bases and J 3 bases; nucleotides not matched to a gene: 18. The CDR3 runs 19 residues. CDR1 and CDR2 from the germline V gene are SGHDT and YYEEEE. In DNA form, the CDR3 reads TGTGCCAGCAGCTGGACAAGACAGGGAAGAAATTCCACCAATCAGCCCCAGCATTTT. This sequence encodes CASSWTRQGRNSTNQPQHF.

This clonotype was seen a handful of times. V usage is TRBV6-6 and J usage is TRBJ2-3; either TRBD1 or TRBD2 may fit D (5 bases each). The germline V and J ends were trimmed by 2 bases and 3 bases, with 9 bases remaining between them. CDR3 length: 14 amino acids. In germline, CDR1 is MNHNY, CDR2 SVGAGI (reference sequence). CDR3 amino acids: CASSYPGPTDTQYF. The CDR3 DNA reads as TGTGCCAGCAGTTACCCGGGACCTACAGATACGCAGTATTTT.

The rearrangement links TRBV4-3 to TRBJ1-2, with a possible D match to TRBD1 (6 bases). V dropped 5 bases and J dropped 1 base, with 8 bases sitting between them. Germline CDR1 LGHNA, CDR2 YSLEER. The CDR3 totals 13 residues. The CDR3: CASSEQGNYGYTF. The CDR3 nucleotides are TGCGCCAGCAGCGAACAGGGTAACTATGGCTACACCTTC.

This clonotype was seen more than once but under ten times. The chain employs TRBV12-3 or TRBV12-4 and TRBJ1-5; the match to TRBD1 covers 9 bases. Unmatched junction bases numbered 16, after V lost 7 bases and J lost 9 bases. This CDR3 contains 16 residues. The CDR3 nucleotides are TGTGCCAGCACCGATGGAGACGGGACAGGGCTATGGCCCCAGCATTTT. Translated: CASTDGDGTGLWPQHF.

Ten or more counts support this clonotype. The chain employs TRBV24-1 and TRBJ2-1; D might be TRBD1 (6 bases). Trimming pared 5 bases from V and 8 bases from J, leaving 9 bases between. CDR1 is KGHDR and CDR2 is SFDVKD in the germline V gene. The CDR3 has 12 amino acids. CDR3 nucleotides: TGTGCCACCAGTGGGGACAAGGATGAGCAGTTCTTC. This codes for CATSGDKDEQFF.

This clonotype was picked up many times. The CDR3 sequence is CASSRPGTGLYGYTF. The CDR3, as DNA: TGTGCCAGCAGCCGTCCCGGGACAGGGCTCTATGGCTACACCTTC. The rearrangement joins TRBV12-3 or TRBV12-4 to TRBJ1-2; 9 nucleotides line up with TRBD1. Trimming took 6 bases from V and 4 from J; bases not matched to a gene: 9. This CDR3 spans 15 amino acids.

V and J are TRBV12-3 or TRBV12-4 and TRBJ1-3, with D tentatively TRBD1 (5 bases). CDR3 length equals 16 residues. With 4 bases removed from V and 2 bases from J, the gap between germline ends came to 15 bases. The CDR3 DNA sequence: TGTGCCAGCAGTTCTTCCGGGACGGTCCCTGGAAACACCATATATTTT. Protein sequence: CASSSSGTVPGNTIYF.

The chain employs TRBV11-2 and TRBJ1-1; D unresolved. Germline V gives CDR1 SGHAT, CDR2 FQNNGV. The CDR3 runs 16 residues. V was trimmed by 2 bases and J by 10 bases, leaving 23 bases between them. The CDR3 DNA reads as TGTGCCAGCAGCTTAAGACTGGGTTTTTTACCCTTGGGAGCTTTCTTT. Its translation: CASSLRLGFLPLGAFF. The full variable domain, completed using reference TRBV11-2 and TRBJ1-1, is EAGVAQSPRYKIIEKRQSVAFWCNPISGHATLYWYQQILGQGPKLLIQFQNNGVVDDSQLPKDRFSAERLKGVDSTLKIQPAKLEDSAVYLCASSLRLGFLPLGAFFGQGTRLTVV.

The rearrangement uses TRBV6-5 and TRBJ2-2; D is uncertain. Between the trimmed V and J ends, which lost 2 bases and 5 bases, there was a span of 12 bases. The CDR3 is made up of 15 amino acids. CDR1 is MNHEY, CDR2 SVGAGI, per germline. Here the CDR3 DNA reads TGTGCCAGCAGTTACCGACCCCTGGGGACCGGGGAGCTGTTTTTT. This codes for CASSYRPLGTGELFF.

Worth noting for this clonotype: At one of its ends the junction is not consistent with the germline gene, which may arise from a read error. The chain links TRBV2 to TRBJ2-2; 8 nucleotides line up with TRBD2. Germline-derived CDR1 and CDR2 are SNHLY and FYNNEI. The CDR3 covers 15 residues. The CDR3 reads CANSETPGGTGELFF. The CDR3 region has the DNA TGTGCCAACAGTGAAACCCCGGGGGGGACCGGGGAGCTGTTTTTT.

This clonotype has just a few counts. The V and J genes are TRBV15 and TRBJ1-1; a possible D gene is TRBD1 (5 bases). Trimming took 3 bases from V and 7 from J, leaving 18 bases between them. Germline assignment: CDR1 LNHNV and CDR2 YYDKDF (reference sequence). The CDR3 spans 15 residues. For the CDR3, the DNA is TGTGCCACCAGCAGGCCCTGGGACCTCGGAGGTGAAGCTTTCTTT. Residues: CATSRPWDLGGEAFF.

V and J are TRBV12-3 or TRBV12-4 and TRBJ1-1; tentatively, D is TRBD1 (5 bases). Trimming took off 3 bases at V and 5 bases at J, with 13 bases between the two ends. The CDR3 consists of 14 residues. The CDR3 coding sequence is TGTGCCAGCAGTTTTAGCGGAGGGGTTACTGAAGCTTTCTTT. Its protein product is CASSFSGGVTEAFF.

This clonotype was found a few times. The V and J genes are TRBV6-6 and TRBJ2-4, with 9 bases identical to TRBD2. In germline, CDR1 is MNHNY, CDR2 SVGAGI (reference sequence). Germline trimming cut 8 bases from V and 8 bases from J; bases unmatched to any gene: 13. The CDR3 runs 15 residues. The CDR3 bases are TGTGCCAGCTCCCCAGCGGGGGGCCTTGGGGACATTCAGTACTTC. It yields the protein CASSPAGGLGDIQYF.